The subject of this entry is one TCR beta chain. Original data processing: Researchers report that nucleated cell counts were estimated from reference gene primer amplification. Here immunoSEQ multiplex PCR was the method, and the copy in TCRdb shows in-frame clones only, minus some. The V and J calls and the clone size are those of that table, but D and trimming were determined from the DNA. Altogether approximately 140,000 clones are present, over 70% being singletons, with the ten largest covering 6% to 7%. Germline V CDR1 and CDR2: MNHEY, SMNVEV (reference sequence). This CDR3 comprises 14 residues. The V end was cut by 5 bases, the J end by 1 base, with 10 bases between. This entry is derived from a study of blood T cell repertoires in COVID-19. As for the study in general: Whether acute or convalescent, the COVID-19 samples came from the United States, Italy and Spain. PBMCs, B-cell-depleted T cells, or T cells were the source of the cDNA or gDNA that made up the material.

The sequenced sample was peripheral blood. This sequence joins TRBV27 and TRBJ2-3, with D hard to call. The TCR originated in a man at least 80 years old with acute or convalescent COVID-19. The CDR3, as DNA: TGTGCCAGCAGTGGCGGCGTGCGCACAGATACGCAGTATTTT. Protein product: CASSGGVRTDTQYF.